Each of the 31 T cell receptor beta chains below was sequenced from the same sample in a study of beta chain features in type 1 diabetes. cDNA synthesis used the whole RNA isolate, giving expressed TCRB sequences. Assay used: immunoSEQ multiplex PCR; TCRdb lists only in-frame clones, some missing. The profile shows about 150,000 clones, approximately 12% of them singletons. Input material: central memory CD4+ T cells from blood. The receptor source for this set is a man aged 18 to 30 in good health.

This chain links TRBV10-3 with TRBJ1-1; D is undetermined. This CDR3 region has 12 residues. Germline V lookup: CDR1 ENHRY, CDR2 SYGVKD. With 8 bases removed from V and 4 bases from J, the gap between germline ends came to 11 bases. In nucleotides, the CDR3 is TGTGCCATCTCGGGAGGAGCCACTGAAGCTTTCTTT. It codes for CAISGGATEAFF.

The J gene is TRBJ1-2, the V gene TRBV5-1; the match to TRBD1 covers 7 bases. From germline, CDR1 is SGHRS and CDR2 YFSETQ. V was pared by 4 bases and J by 6 bases, with 9 bases of the junction left unmatched. CDR3 size: 14 residues. The CDR3 DNA reads as TGCGCCAGCAGCCTGACCGGGACAGAACATGGCTACACCTTC. Its translation: CASSLTGTEHGYTF. The entire variable domain, with the rest obtained from reference TRBV5-1 and TRBJ1-2, is as follows: KAGVTQTPRYLIKTRGQQVTLSCSPISGHRSVSWYQQTPGQGLQFLFEYFSETQRNKGNFPGRFSGRQFSNSRSEMNVSTLELGDSALYLCASSLTGTEHGYTFGSGTRLTVV.

Only a few counts were recorded for this clone. The chain employs TRBV28 and TRBJ2-4, with D tentatively TRBD1 or TRBD2 (5 bases each). Between the trimmed V and J ends, which lost 6 bases and 3 bases, there was a span of 15 bases. The germline CDR1 and CDR2 sequences are MDHEN and SYDVKM. This CDR3 spans 15 amino acids. CDR3 sequence reads: CASSLAGTGKNIQYF. Written as DNA, the CDR3 is TGTGCCAGCAGCCTCGCCGGGACGGGCAAAAACATTCAGTACTTC.

This clone has a handful of counts. The chain is built from TRBV30 and TRBJ2-5; 10 nucleotides match TRBD2. Germline CDR1 and CDR2: GTSNPN and SVGIG (reference sequence). The CDR3 has 14 amino acids. After removal of 5 bases from V and 0 bases from J, the junction contained 3 bases not matched to a gene. CDR3 nucleotides: TGTGCCTGGTCAGCGGGGGGGGACCAAGAGACCCAGTACTTC. It yields the protein CAWSAGGDQETQYF.

This clone showed up just a few times. This chain connects TRBV11-3 to TRBJ2-5, with a tentative D call TRBD2 (5 bases). V lost 1 base and J lost 1, with 10 bases in between. The CDR3 consists of 15 residues. The germline gives CDR1 SGHNT, CDR2 YENEEA. The CDR3 nucleotides are TGTGCCAGCAGCTTAGCGTCCGGGGTCCAAGAGACCCAGTACTTC. It yields the protein CASSLASGVQETQYF. Combining the CDR3 with reference TRBV11-3 and TRBJ2-5 gives the whole variable domain EAGVVQSPRYKIIEKKQPVAFWCNPISGHNTLYWYLQNLGQGPELLIRYENEEAVDDSQLPKDRFSAERLKGVDSTLKIQPAELGDSAVYLCASSLASGVQETQYFGPGTRLLVL.

This chain links TRBV5-1 with TRBJ2-2; the match to TRBD2 covers 7 bases. The CDR3 consists of 15 residues. Germline trimming cut 4 bases from V and 2 bases from J; bases unmatched to any gene: 5. Per the germline V gene, CDR1 is SGHRS and CDR2 is YFSETQ. The CDR3 sequence: CASSGSGLNTGELFF. The CDR3 DNA follows: TGCGCCAGCAGCGGTAGCGGGCTCAACACCGGGGAGCTGTTTTTT.

V usage is TRBV7-2 and J usage is TRBJ2-7, with a possible D match to TRBD2 (5 bases). Germline CDR1 and CDR2: SGHTA and FQGNSA. CDR3 length equals 16 residues. The germline V and J ends were trimmed by 0 bases and 5 bases, with 17 bases remaining between them. DNA of the CDR3: TGTGCCAGCAGCTTAGCGGGGTCGGGGAACAGAGACGAGCAGTACTTC. Protein sequence: CASSLAGSGNRDEQYF.

This chain connects TRBV7-9 to TRBJ2-3; 7 nucleotides agree with TRBD2. V lost 4 bases and J lost 0; bases outside the gene matches: 10. CDR3 size: 17 residues. The germline CDR1 and CDR2 sequences are SEHNR and FQNEAQ (reference sequence). The CDR3 reads CASSWRRDSGSTDTQYF. Written as DNA, the CDR3 is TGTGCCAGCAGCTGGCGAAGGGATAGCGGGAGCACAGATACGCAGTATTTT.

This clone showed up just a few times. The chain links TRBV6-6 to TRBJ2-2, with 8 bases matching TRBD1. CDR1 is MNHNY and CDR2 is SVGAGI in the germline V gene (reference sequence). V dropped 6 bases and J dropped 7; count of bases not matched to a gene: 4. This CDR3 contains 13 residues. The CDR3: CASRLGQGGELFF. DNA for the CDR3: TGTGCCAGCAGACTCGGACAGGGCGGGGAGCTGTTTTTT.

The J gene is TRBJ2-1, the V gene TRBV7-2, with 8 bases matching TRBD2. CDR1 SGHTA and CDR2 FQGNSA come from the germline V gene. V dropped 1 base and J dropped 2; count of bases not matched to a gene: 1. This CDR3 contains 15 residues. CDR3 in DNA: TGTGCCAGCAGCTTAGGACTAGCGACCTACAATGAGCAGTTCTTC. Residues: CASSLGLATYNEQFF.

The rearrangement links TRBV4-1 to TRBJ2-7; TRBD2 matches 10 bases. V dropped 4 bases and J dropped 1; count of bases not matched to a gene: 13. Germline assignment: CDR1 MGHRA and CDR2 YSYEKL. This CDR3 comprises 18 residues. The CDR3 region has the DNA TGCGCCAGCAGCCTAATACCGAATAGCGGGAGGCTATCCTACGAGCAGTACTTC. This gives the protein CASSLIPNSGRLSYEQYF.

In its sample, this clone was seen a few times. This chain connects TRBV6-5 to TRBJ2-7, with 7 bases that match TRBD2. Germline CDR1 is MNHEY and CDR2 is SVGAGI. The CDR3 spans 15 residues. With 2 bases clipped from V and 2 bases from J, the junction kept 6 bases outside the gene matches. This CDR3 reads CASSYGTAGPYEQYF. CDR3 in DNA: TGTGCCAGCAGTTACGGTACAGCGGGGCCCTACGAGCAGTACTTC.

The chain links TRBV6-1 to TRBJ2-7; 10 bases align to TRBD1. The germline gives CDR1 MNHNS, CDR2 SASEGT. V was pared by 6 bases and J by 2 bases, with 1 base of the junction left unmatched. The CDR3 extends over 13 amino acids. In DNA, the CDR3 is TGTGCCAGCAGGGGACAGGGGACCTACGAGCAGTACTTC. This gives the protein CASRGQGTYEQYF.

This clone appeared a few times. The rearrangement links TRBV7-6 to TRBJ2-1; no clear D gene. Trimming removed 5 bases from V and 3 bases from J, with 17 bases in between. The CDR3 runs to 16 residues. Germline CDR1 and CDR2: SGHVS and FNYEAQ. In DNA, the CDR3 is TGTGCCAGCAGCCGAGGTACTTCTTTAGACTACAATGAGCAGTTCTTC. It translates to CASSRGTSLDYNEQFF.

The table lists this clone with a few counts. The chain carries TRBV6-5 and TRBJ2-7; D remains unclear. Trimming stripped 0 bases from V and 2 bases from J, with 14 bases between. Germline CDR1 MNHEY, CDR2 SVGAGI. This CDR3 is built from 16 residues. The CDR3 DNA follows: TGTGCCAGCAGTTACTCGCAGTGGAACACCGCCTACGAGCAGTACTTC. This sequence encodes CASSYSQWNTAYEQYF.

The chain combines TRBV29-1 with TRBJ2-7; the D is unclear. CDR3 length: 15 amino acids. V was pared by 6 bases and J by 2 bases, with 20 bases between. The germline V gene encodes CDR1 SQVTM and CDR2 ANQGSEA. CDR3 coding DNA: TGCAGCGTCCTTCTCGAAGGTCGAGTAACCTACGAGCAGTACTTC. Residues: CSVLLEGRVTYEQYF.

CDR3 region: CASSRDLYGYTF. CDR3 coding DNA: TGTGCCAGCAGCAGGGACCTCTATGGCTACACCTTC. The chain recombines TRBV7-9 with TRBJ1-2; D is perhaps TRBD1 (5 bases). The CDR3 runs 12 residues. V was shortened by 5 bases and J by 4 bases, with 8 bases between the two germline ends. Germline V gene data show CDR1 as SEHNR and CDR2 as FQNEAQ (reference sequence). The full variable domain, its missing parts supplied by reference TRBV7-9 and TRBJ1-2, is DTGVSQNPRHKITKRGQNVTFRCDPISEHNRLYWYRQTLGQGPEFLTYFQNEAQLEKSRLLSDRFSAERPKGSFSTLEIQRTEQGDSAMYLCASSRDLYGYTFGSGTRLTVV.

This rearrangement joins TRBV29-1 to TRBJ2-6, with a weak D call TRBD1 (6 bases). The CDR3 is made up of 13 amino acids. CDR1 and CDR2 from the germline V gene are SQVTM and ANQGSEA. Trimming took 7 bases from V and 3 from J, leaving 10 bases between them. CDR3 nucleotide sequence: TGCAGCGCTGGGGGCGGTGGGGCCAACGTCCTGACTTTC. Protein sequence: CSAGGGGANVLTF.

This clone was seen more than once but under ten times. The chain couples TRBV14 to TRBJ1-2, with 8 nucleotides matching TRBD1. V shed 3 bases and J 8 bases; nucleotides not matched to a gene: 5. The CDR3 spans 13 residues. Germline CDR1 and CDR2: SGHDN and FVKESK. The CDR3 loop reads CASSQDRAGGYTF. The CDR3 coding sequence is TGTGCCAGCAGCCAGGACAGGGCAGGGGGCTACACCTTC.

This clone occurred many times. The V gene is TRBV30, the J gene TRBJ1-1; 10 bases are a match to TRBD1. Germline V gene data show CDR1 as GTSNPN and CDR2 as SVGIG (reference sequence). The ends lost 5 bases at V and 1 base at J; junction bases unmatched: 7. This CDR3 is 15 amino acids long. The CDR3 bases are TGTGCCTGGGACAGGGGGCAATCGGAGAACACTGAAGCTTTCTTT. Protein product: CAWDRGQSENTEAFF.

This clone showed up just a few times. The chain carries TRBV4-2 and TRBJ2-6; 8 positions agree with TRBD2. Unmatched junction bases numbered 4, after V lost 4 bases and J lost 2 bases. CDR3 length: 16 residues. The germline V gene encodes CDR1 LGHNA and CDR2 YNFKEQ. This CDR3 reads CASSPTGGAGANVLTF. Here the CDR3 DNA reads TGTGCCAGCAGCCCGACGGGGGGGGCTGGGGCCAACGTCCTGACTTTC.

This clone was counted a few times. The chain recombines TRBV7-2 with TRBJ2-4; 7 bases line up with TRBD1. The ends lost 5 bases at V and 3 bases at J; junction bases unmatched: 4. The germline V gene encodes CDR1 SGHTA and CDR2 FQGNSA. The CDR3 spans 14 residues. CDR3 region: CASSQTGSKNIQYF. As DNA, the CDR3 is TGTGCCAGCAGCCAGACAGGGAGCAAAAACATTCAGTACTTC.

The chain couples TRBV30 to TRBJ2-5; 9 positions match TRBD1. Germline V gene lookup returns CDR1 GTSNPN and CDR2 SVGIG (reference sequence). The CDR3 is 17 amino acids. J lost 7 bases, V lost 1 base, and 16 bases had no gene match. The DNA of the CDR3 is TGTGCCTGGAGTGACTCCGCAAACAGGGGGCGAAGGATGACCCAGTACTTC. It specifies CAWSDSANRGRRMTQYF.

This clone showed up just a few times. V and J are TRBV7-9 and TRBJ2-3; 15 bases align to TRBD2. Germline V CDR1 and CDR2: SEHNR, FQNEAQ (reference sequence). V gave up 5 bases and J gave up 0 bases; unmatched junction bases: 6. The CDR3 sequence is 18 residues long. The CDR3 coding sequence is TGTGCCAGCAGCGCCGGGACTAGCGGGAGGCGGAGCACAGATACGCAGTATTTT. Protein product: CASSAGTSGRRSTDTQYF.

The rearrangement uses TRBV28 and TRBJ2-5; TRBD2 matches at 8 bases. The CDR3 sequence is 12 residues long. The junction had 6 bases not matched to a gene; V was cut back by 10 bases and J by 5 bases. The germline V gene encodes CDR1 MDHEN and CDR2 SYDVKM. As DNA, the CDR3 is TGTGCCAACGGGAGGGTGGGGGAGACCCAGTACTTC. Encoded protein: CANGRVGETQYF.

This clone turned up a few times. The chain carries TRBV21-1 and TRBJ1-4; the D call TRBD1 from the table was never checked on the DNA. TRBV21-1 is a recognized pseudogene. The CDR3 is 15 residues long. Here the CDR3 DNA reads TGTGCCAGCAGCAAAGGTACAGGTTTTTGTGAAAAACTGTTTTTT. It encodes CASSKGTGFCEKLFF.

The chain carries TRBV30 and TRBJ1-2; 9 bases are shared with TRBD1. V trimming: 0 bases; J trimming: 7 bases; junction bases outside the gene matches: 3. Germline V gene data show CDR1 as GTSNPN and CDR2 as SVGIG (reference sequence). The CDR3 consists of 13 residues. The CDR3 region has the DNA TGTGCCTGGAGTGTACAGGGGGCTTTTGGCTACACCTTC. Protein: CAWSVQGAFGYTF.

The rearrangement uses TRBV21-1 and TRBJ2-7; the table's D gene call, TRBD2, was not cross checked with the DNA. TRBV21-1 is a known pseudogene. The CDR3 runs to 21 residues. CDR3 sequence reads: CASSKAEALLTSGRGTYEQYF. Here the CDR3 DNA reads TGTGCCAGCAGCAAAGCCGAGGCACTCCTCACTAGCGGGAGGGGGACCTACGAGCAGTACTTC.

This clone was counted between two and nine times. The V and J genes are TRBV28 and TRBJ2-7; D call uncertain. From germline, CDR1 is MDHEN and CDR2 SYDVKM. The CDR3 runs 12 residues. The V and J ends lost 10 bases and 7 bases respectively, with 17 bases between them. Here the CDR3 DNA reads TGTGCCACCAAACTTCAGTTGGGGGAGCAGTACTTC. Translating gives CATKLQLGEQYF.

The rearrangement links TRBV28 to TRBJ2-1; 7 nucleotides line up with TRBD2. CDR1 MDHEN and CDR2 SYDVKM come from the germline V gene. The V gene end was trimmed by 7 bases and the J gene end by 1 base; junction bases not matched to a gene: 4. This CDR3 spans 14 amino acids. This CDR3 reads CASTVAGSYNEQFF. The CDR3 DNA reads TGTGCCAGCACGGTAGCGGGTTCCTACAATGAGCAGTTCTTC.

CDR3 amino acids: CASKWGQGPYEQYF. CDR3 nucleotide sequence: TGTGCCTCTAAATGGGGACAGGGCCCCTACGAGCAGTACTTC. The chain couples TRBV30 to TRBJ2-7; TRBD1 aligns across 9 bases. This CDR3 contains 14 residues. Germline V gene data show CDR1 as GTSNPN and CDR2 as SVGIG (reference sequence). The trim removed 7 bases at V and 2 bases at J, leaving 9 bases unmatched. The whole variable domain, remainder taken from reference TRBV30 and TRBJ2-7, is SQTIHQWPATLVQPVGSPLSLECTVEGTSNPNLYWYRQAAGRGLQLLFYSVGIGQISSEVPQNLSASRPQDRQFILSSKKLLLSDSGFYLCASKWGQGPYEQYFGPGTRLTVT.